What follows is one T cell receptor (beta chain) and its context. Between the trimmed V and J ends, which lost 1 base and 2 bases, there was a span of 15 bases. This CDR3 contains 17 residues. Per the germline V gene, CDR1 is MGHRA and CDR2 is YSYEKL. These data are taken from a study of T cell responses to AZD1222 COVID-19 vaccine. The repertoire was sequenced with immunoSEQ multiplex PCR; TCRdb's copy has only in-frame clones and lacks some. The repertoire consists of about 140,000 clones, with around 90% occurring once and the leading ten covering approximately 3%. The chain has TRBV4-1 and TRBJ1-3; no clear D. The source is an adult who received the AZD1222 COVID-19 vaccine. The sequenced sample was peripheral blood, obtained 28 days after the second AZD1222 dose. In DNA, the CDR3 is TGCGCCAGCAGCCAAGGATCCCAAGCTGGGCCTGGAAACACCATATATTTT. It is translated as CASSQGSQAGPGNTIYF.